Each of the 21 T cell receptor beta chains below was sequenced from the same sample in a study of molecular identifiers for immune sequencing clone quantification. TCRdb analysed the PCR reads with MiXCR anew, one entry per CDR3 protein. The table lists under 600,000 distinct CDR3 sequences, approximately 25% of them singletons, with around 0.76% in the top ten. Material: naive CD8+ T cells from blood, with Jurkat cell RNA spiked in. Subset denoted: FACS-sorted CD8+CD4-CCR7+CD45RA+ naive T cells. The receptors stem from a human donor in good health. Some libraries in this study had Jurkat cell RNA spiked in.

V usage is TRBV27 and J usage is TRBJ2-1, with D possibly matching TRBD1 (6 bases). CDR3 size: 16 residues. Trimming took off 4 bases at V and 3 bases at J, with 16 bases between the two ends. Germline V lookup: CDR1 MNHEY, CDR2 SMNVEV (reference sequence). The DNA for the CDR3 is TGTGCCAGCAGTTCGTTCGAGGGGGAAAGCTACAATGAGCAGTTCTTC. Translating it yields CASSSFEGESYNEQFF.

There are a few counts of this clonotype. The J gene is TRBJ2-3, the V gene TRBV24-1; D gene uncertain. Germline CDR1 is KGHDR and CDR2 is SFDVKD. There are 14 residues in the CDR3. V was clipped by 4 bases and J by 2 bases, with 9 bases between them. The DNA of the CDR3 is TGTGCCACCAGTGAAGGCGGATACACAGATACGCAGTATTTT. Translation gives CATSEGGYTDTQYF.

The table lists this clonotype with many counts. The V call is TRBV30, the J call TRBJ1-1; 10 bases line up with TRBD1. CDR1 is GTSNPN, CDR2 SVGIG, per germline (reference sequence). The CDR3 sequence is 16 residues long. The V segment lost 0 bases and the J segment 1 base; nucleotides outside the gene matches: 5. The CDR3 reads CAWSVRGQGENTEAFF. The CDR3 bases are TGTGCCTGGAGTGTAAGAGGACAGGGGGAGAACACTGAAGCTTTCTTT.

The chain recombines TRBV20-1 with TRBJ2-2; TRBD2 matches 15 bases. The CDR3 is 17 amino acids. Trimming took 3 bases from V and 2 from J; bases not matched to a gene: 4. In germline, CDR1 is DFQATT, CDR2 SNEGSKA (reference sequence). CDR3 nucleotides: TGCAGTGCTAGGTCGGGACTAGCGGGAGGAAACACCGGGGAGCTGTTTTTT. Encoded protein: CSARSGLAGGNTGELFF.

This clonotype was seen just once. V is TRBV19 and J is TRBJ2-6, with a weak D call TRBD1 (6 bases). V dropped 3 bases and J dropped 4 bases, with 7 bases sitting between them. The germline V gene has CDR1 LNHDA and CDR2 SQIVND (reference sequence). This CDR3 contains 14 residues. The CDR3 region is CASSMDSGANVLTF. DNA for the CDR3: TGTGCCAGTAGTATGGACAGCGGGGCCAACGTCCTGACTTTC.

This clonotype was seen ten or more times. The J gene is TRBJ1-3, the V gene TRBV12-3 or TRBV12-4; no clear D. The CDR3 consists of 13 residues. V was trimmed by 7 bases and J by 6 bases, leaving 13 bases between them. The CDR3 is CASTTGLENTIYF. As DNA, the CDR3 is TGTGCCAGCACCACCGGACTCGAAAACACCATATATTTT.

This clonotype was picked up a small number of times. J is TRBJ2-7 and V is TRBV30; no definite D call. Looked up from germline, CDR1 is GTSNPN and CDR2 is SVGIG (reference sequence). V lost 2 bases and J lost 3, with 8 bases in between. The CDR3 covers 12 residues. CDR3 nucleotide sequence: TGTGCCTGGAGTACGGGCAGCTACGAGCAGTACTTC. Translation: CAWSTGSYEQYF.

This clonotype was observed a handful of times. CDR3: CASRQVWNDGELFF. The CDR3 DNA reads as TGTGCCAGCCGACAGGTCTGGAATGACGGGGAGCTGTTTTTT. The chain carries TRBV12-3 or TRBV12-4 and TRBJ2-2, with D possibly TRBD1 on 6 matching bases. V was cut by 8 bases and J by 7 bases, with 17 bases left in between. The CDR3 runs to 14 residues.

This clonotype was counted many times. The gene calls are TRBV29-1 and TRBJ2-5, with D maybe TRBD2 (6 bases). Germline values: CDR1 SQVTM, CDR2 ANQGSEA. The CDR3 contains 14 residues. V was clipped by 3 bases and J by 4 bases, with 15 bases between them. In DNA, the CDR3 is TGCAGCGTTGATGTCGGTTTAGCGGCAGAGACCCAGTACTTC. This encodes CSVDVGLAAETQYF. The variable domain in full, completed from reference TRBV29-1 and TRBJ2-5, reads SAVISQKPSRDICQRGTSLTIQCQVDSQVTMMFWYRQQPGQSLTLIATANQGSEATYESGFVIDKFPISRPNLTFSTLTVSNMSPEDSSIYLCSVDVGLAAETQYFGPGTRLLVL.

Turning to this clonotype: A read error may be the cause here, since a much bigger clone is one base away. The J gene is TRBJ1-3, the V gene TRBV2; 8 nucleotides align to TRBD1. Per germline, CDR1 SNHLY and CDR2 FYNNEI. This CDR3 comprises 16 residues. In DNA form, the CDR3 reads TGTGCCAGCAGAGTCGGGACAGGCGGATTAGGAAACACCATGTATTTT. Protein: CASRVGTGGLGNTMYF.

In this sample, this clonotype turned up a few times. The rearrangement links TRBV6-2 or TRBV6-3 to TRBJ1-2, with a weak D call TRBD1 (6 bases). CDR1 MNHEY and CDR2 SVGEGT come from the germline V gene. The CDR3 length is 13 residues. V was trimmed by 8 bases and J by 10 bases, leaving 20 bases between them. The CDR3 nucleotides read TGTGCCAGCCTACCGGGACACGGACTCGACTACACCTTC. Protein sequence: CASLPGHGLDYTF.

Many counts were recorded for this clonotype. The CDR3 DNA reads as TGCGCCAGCAGCCAAGATTGGACAGAGAATCAGCCCCAGCATTTT. Residues: CASSQDWTENQPQHF. The chain has TRBV4-3 and TRBJ1-5, with D possibly TRBD1 on 6 matching bases. There are 15 residues in the CDR3. From germline, CDR1 is LGHNA and CDR2 YSLEER. The ends were cut back, 0 bases at V and 4 bases at J, with 10 bases in the middle.

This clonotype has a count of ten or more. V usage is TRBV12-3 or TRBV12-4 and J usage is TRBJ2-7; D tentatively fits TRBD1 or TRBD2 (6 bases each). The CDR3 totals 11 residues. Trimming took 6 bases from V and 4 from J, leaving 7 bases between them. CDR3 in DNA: TGTGCCAGCAGAGGGGGGTACGAGCAGTACTTC. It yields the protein CASRGGYEQYF.

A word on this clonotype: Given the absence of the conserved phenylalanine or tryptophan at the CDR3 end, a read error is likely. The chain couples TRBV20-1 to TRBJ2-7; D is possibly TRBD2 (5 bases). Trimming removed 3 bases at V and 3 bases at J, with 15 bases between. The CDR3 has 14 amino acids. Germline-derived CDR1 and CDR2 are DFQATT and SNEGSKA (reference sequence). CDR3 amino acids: CSASPSIPDYEQYS. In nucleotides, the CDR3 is TGCAGTGCTAGCCCTAGCATCCCCGACTACGAGCAGTACTCC.

In DNA, the CDR3 is TGTGCCAGCAGAAGGGACAGGGGGCGCGATGAGACCCAGTACTTC. As protein: CASRRDRGRDETQYF. This chain joins TRBV12-3 or TRBV12-4 and TRBJ2-5; 12 nucleotides align to TRBD1. CDR3 length: 15 residues. After removal of 6 bases from V and 5 bases from J, the junction contained 7 bases not matched to a gene.

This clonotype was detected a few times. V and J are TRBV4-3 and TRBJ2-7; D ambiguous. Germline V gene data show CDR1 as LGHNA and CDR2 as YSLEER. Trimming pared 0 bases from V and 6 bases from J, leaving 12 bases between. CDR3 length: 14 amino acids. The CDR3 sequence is CASSQDIGVAEQYF. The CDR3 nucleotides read TGCGCCAGCAGCCAAGATATTGGTGTGGCCGAGCAGTACTTC.

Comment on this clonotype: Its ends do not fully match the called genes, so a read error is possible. CDR3 coding DNA: TGCGCCAGCAGCCAGGGTGCCGCCATAAACATTCAGTACTTC. It encodes CASSQGAAINIQYF. The chain recombines TRBV4-1 with TRBJ2-4; D gene ambiguous. The CDR3 is made up of 14 amino acids. CDR1 and CDR2 from the germline V gene are MGHRA and YSYEKL.

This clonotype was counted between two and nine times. CDR3 sequence reads: CASSLLAGENTGELFF. CDR3 nucleotides: TGTGCCAGCAGCCTTCTAGCGGGAGAGAACACCGGGGAGCTGTTTTTT. The rearrangement links TRBV6-5 to TRBJ2-2; 10 bases line up with TRBD2. The CDR3 length is 16 residues. J lost 1 base, V lost 6 bases, and 5 bases had no gene match. The germline gives CDR1 MNHEY, CDR2 SVGAGI.

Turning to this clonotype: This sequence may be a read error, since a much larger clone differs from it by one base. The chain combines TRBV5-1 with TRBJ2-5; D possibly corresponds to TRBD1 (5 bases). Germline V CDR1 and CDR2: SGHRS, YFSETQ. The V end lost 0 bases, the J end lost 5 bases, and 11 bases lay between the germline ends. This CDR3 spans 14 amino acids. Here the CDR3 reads CASSLEQVGETQYF. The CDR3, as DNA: TGCGCCAGCAGCTTGGAACAGGTCGGGGAGACCCAGTACTTC.

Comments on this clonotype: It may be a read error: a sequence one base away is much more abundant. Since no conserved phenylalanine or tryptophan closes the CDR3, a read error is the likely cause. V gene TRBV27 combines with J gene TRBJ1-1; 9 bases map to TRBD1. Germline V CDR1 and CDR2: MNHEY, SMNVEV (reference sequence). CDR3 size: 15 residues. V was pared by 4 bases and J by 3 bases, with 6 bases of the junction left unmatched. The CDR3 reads CASSWGQGSHTEAFY. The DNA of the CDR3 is TGTGCCAGCAGTTGGGGACAGGGTTCTCACACTGAAGCTTTCTAT.

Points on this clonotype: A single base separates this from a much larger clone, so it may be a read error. The CDR3 nucleotides are TGTGCCAGCAGCCAACGGACGGTCCTACCCTACGAGCGGTACTTC. This gives the protein CASSQRTVLPYERYF. The chain combines TRBV27 with TRBJ2-7; no clear D. Germline CDR1 and CDR2: MNHEY and SMNVEV (reference sequence). There are 15 residues in the CDR3.